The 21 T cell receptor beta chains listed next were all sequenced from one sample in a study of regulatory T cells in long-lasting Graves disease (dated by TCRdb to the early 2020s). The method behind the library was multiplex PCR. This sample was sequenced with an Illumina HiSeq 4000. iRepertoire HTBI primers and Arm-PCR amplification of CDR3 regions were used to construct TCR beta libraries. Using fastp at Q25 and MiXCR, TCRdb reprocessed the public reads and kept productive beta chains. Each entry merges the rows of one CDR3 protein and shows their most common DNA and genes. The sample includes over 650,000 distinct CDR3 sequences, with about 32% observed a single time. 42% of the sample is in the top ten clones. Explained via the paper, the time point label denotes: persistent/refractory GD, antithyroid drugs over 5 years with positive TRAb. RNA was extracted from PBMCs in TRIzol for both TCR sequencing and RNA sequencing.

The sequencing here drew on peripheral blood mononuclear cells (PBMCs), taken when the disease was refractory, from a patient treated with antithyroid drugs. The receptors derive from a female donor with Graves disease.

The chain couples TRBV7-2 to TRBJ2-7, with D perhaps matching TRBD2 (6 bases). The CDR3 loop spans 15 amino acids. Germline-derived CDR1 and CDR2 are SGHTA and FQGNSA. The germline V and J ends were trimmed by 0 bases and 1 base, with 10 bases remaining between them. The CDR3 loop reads CASSLAYGSSYEQYF. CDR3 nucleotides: TGTGCCAGCAGCTTAGCTTACGGGAGTTCCTACGAGCAGTACTTC.

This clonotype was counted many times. The CDR3 DNA is TGTGCCAGCAGTTTATTGGGCGGTGAGACCCAGTACTTC. It is translated as CASSLLGGETQYF. The chain couples TRBV28 to TRBJ2-5; D gene unclear. The germline V and J ends were trimmed by 1 base and 5 bases, with 8 bases remaining between them. CDR3 size: 13 residues. CDR1 and CDR2 from the germline V gene are MDHEN and SYDVKM.

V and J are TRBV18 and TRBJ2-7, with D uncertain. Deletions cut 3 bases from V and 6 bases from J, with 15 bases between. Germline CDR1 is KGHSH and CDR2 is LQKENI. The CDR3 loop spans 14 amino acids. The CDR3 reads CASSPQRTLGEQYF. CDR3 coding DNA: TGTGCCAGCTCACCTCAGAGGACCTTGGGCGAGCAGTACTTC.

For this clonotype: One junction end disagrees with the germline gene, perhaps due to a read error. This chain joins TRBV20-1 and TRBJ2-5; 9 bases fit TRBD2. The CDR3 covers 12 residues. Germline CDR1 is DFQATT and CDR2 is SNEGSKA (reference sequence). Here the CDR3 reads CSARTSGAALNF. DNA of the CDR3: TGCAGTGCTAGGACTAGCGGTGCCGCTCTTAACTTC.

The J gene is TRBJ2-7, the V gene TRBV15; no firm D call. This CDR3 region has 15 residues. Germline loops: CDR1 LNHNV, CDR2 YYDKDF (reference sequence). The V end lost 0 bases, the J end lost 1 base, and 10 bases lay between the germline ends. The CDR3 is CATSRDRGGSYEQYF. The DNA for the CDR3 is TGTGCCACCAGCAGAGATCGCGGCGGATCCTACGAGCAGTACTTC.

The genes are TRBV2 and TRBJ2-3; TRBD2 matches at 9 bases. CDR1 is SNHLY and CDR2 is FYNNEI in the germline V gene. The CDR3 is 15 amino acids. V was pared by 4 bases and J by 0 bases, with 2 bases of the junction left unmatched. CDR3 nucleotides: TGTGCCAGCAGTGGACTAGCGGCTAGCACAGATACGCAGTATTTT. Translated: CASSGLAASTDTQYF.

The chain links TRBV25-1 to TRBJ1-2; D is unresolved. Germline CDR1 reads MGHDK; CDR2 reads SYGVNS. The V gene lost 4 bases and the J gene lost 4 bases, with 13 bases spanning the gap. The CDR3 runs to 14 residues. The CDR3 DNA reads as TGTGCCAGCAGTGGGACCGGGGAGGGCTATGGCTACACCTTC. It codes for CASSGTGEGYGYTF.

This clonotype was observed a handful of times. The CDR3 is CSAETGSYEQYF. The CDR3, as DNA: TGCAGTGCGGAGACAGGGTCCTACGAGCAGTACTTC. The chain recombines TRBV20-1 with TRBJ2-7; 7 bases agree with TRBD1. V lost 6 bases to trimming and J lost 1 base; unmatched junction nucleotides: 3. There are 12 residues in the CDR3. Looked up from germline, CDR1 is DFQATT and CDR2 is SNEGSKA (reference sequence).

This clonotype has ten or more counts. In DNA, the CDR3 is TGTGCCAGCAGCTTAACGTGGGCGCCCGAAGTGGAAGCTTTCTTT. Encoded protein: CASSLTWAPEVEAFF. V gene TRBV11-2 combines with J gene TRBJ1-1; D is unresolved. V lost 2 bases to trimming and J lost 8 bases, with 18 bases between them. This CDR3 is built from 15 residues. The germline V gene has CDR1 SGHAT and CDR2 FQNNGV.

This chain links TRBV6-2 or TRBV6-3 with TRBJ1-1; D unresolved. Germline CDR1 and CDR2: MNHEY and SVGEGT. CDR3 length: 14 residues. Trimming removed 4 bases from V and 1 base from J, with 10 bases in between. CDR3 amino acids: CASSSNRENTEAFF. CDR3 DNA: TGTGCCAGCAGTTCAAATAGGGAGAACACTGAAGCTTTCTTT.

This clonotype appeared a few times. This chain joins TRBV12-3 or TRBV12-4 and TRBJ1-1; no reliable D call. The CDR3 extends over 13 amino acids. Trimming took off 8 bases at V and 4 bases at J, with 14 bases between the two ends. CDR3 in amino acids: CASRLKGTTEAFF. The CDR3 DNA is TGTGCCAGCCGCCTAAAGGGCACCACTGAAGCTTTCTTT.

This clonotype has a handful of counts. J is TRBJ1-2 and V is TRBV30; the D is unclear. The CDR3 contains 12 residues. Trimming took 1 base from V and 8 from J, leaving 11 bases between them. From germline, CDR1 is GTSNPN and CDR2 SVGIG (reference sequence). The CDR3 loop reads CAWSAPFGGYTF. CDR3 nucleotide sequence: TGTGCCTGGAGTGCACCCTTTGGAGGCTACACCTTC.

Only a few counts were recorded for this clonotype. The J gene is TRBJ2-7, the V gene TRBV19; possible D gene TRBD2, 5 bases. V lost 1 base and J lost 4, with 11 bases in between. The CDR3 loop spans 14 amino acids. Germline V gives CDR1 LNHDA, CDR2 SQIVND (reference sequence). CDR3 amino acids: CASSIAGKAYEQYF. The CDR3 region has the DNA TGTGCCAGTAGTATAGCGGGGAAGGCGTACGAGCAGTACTTC.

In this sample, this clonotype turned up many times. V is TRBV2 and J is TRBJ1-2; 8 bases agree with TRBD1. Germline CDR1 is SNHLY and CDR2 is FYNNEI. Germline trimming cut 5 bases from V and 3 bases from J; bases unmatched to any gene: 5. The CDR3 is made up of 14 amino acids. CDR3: CASSLPQGDYGYTF. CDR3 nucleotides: TGTGCCAGCAGTCTACCACAGGGGGACTATGGCTACACCTTC.

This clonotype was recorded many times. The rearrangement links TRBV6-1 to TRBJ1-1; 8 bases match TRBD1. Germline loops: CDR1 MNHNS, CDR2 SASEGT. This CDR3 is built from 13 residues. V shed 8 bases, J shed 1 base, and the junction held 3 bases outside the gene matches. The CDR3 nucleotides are TGTGCCAGCCGGACAGGGACGAACACTGAAGCTTTCTTT. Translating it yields CASRTGTNTEAFF.

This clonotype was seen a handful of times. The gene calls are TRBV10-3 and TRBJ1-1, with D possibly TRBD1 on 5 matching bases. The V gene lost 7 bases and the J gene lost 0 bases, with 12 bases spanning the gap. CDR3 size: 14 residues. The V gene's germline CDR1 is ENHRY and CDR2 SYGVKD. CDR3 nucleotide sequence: TGTGCCATCAAACGGGACGGGATGAACACTGAAGCTTTCTTT. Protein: CAIKRDGMNTEAFF.

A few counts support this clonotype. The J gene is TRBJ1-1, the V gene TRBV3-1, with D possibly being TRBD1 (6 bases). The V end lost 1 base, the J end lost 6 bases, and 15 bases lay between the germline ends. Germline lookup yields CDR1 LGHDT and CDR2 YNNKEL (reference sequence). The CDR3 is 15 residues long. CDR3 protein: CASSQGAPGEPEAFF. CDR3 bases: TGTGCCAGCAGCCAAGGGGCACCAGGGGAACCTGAAGCTTTCTTT.

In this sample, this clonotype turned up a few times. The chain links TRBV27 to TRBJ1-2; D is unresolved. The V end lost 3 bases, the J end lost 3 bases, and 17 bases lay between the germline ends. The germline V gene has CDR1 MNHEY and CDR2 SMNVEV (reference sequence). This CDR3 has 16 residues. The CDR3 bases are TGTGCCAGCAGTTTTTATGTTGCGGGCAGACACTATGGCTACACCTTC. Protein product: CASSFYVAGRHYGYTF.

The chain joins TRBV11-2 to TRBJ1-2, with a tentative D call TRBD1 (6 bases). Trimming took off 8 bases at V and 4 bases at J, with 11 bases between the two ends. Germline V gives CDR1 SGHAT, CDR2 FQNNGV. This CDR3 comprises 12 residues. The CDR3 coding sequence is TGTGCCAGCCGCGGGGGGCTCTATGGCTACACCTTC. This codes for CASRGGLYGYTF.

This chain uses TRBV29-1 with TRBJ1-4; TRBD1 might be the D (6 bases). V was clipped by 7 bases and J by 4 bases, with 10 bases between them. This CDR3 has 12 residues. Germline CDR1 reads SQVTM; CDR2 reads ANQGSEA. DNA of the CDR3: TGCAGCGCCCGAGGGGGTAATGAAAAACTGTTTTTT. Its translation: CSARGGNEKLFF. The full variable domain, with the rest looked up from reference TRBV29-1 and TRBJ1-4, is SAVISQKPSRDICQRGTSLTIQCQVDSQVTMMFWYRQQPGQSLTLIATANQGSEATYESGFVIDKFPISRPNLTFSTLTVSNMSPEDSSIYLCSARGGNEKLFFGSGTQLSVL.

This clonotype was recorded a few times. The CDR3 protein is CASSLGSYIESYEQYF. The CDR3 DNA follows: TGCGCCAGCAGCTTGGGATCATACATAGAATCCTACGAGCAGTACTTC. The chain recombines TRBV5-1 with TRBJ2-7; no reliable D call. Germline CDR1 is SGHRS and CDR2 is YFSETQ. V was pared by 0 bases and J by 1 base, with 14 bases between. This CDR3 comprises 16 residues. Together with reference TRBV5-1 and TRBJ2-7, the CDR3 gives the full variable domain: KAGVTQTPRYLIKTRGQQVTLSCSPISGHRSVSWYQQTPGQGLQFLFEYFSETQRNKGNFPGRFSGRQFSNSRSEMNVSTLELGDSALYLCASSLGSYIESYEQYFGPGTRLTVT.